The 4 T cell receptor beta chains in this list originate from one sample, sequenced in a study of OX40 agonist ivuxolimab in advanced cancers. Library preparation employed the immunoSEQ multiplex PCR assay. Entries here come from immuneACCESS through TCRdb and include only in-frame sequences with V and J called. Some clones fail to appear in such tables; in the studies checked, an unresolved V gene covers under half of the shortfall, and the cause of the remainder is unknown. This sample has 55,000 to 85,000 clones in its table, and about 83% of those were observed once. About 0.68% of the sample is in the top ten clones. The input for sequencing was CD4+ or CD8+ T cells sorted from blood, taken in a trial of the OX40 agonist ivuxolimab. These receptor sequences come from an adult with an advanced solid tumor such as melanoma, head and neck, liver or kidney cancer.

The CDR3 here is CASSRDRGLSGYTF. The CDR3 nucleotides are TGTGCCAGCAGCCGAGACAGGGGGCTCTCTGGCTACACCTTC. This rearrangement joins TRBV4-2 to TRBJ1-2; 10 bases are shared with TRBD1. Per the germline V gene, CDR1 is LGHNA and CDR2 is YNFKEQ. The V gene end was trimmed by 4 bases and the J gene end by 7 bases; junction bases not matched to a gene: 6. The CDR3 extends over 14 amino acids.

The rearrangement joins TRBV2 to TRBJ1-6, with D perhaps TRBD1 (5 bases). Looked up from germline, CDR1 is SNHLY and CDR2 is FYNNEI. V was trimmed by 2 bases and J by 4 bases, leaving 12 bases between them. The CDR3 runs to 16 residues. CDR3 DNA: TGTGCCAGCAGTGAATCCGGACAACCGTATAATTCACCCCTCCACTTT. It translates to CASSESGQPYNSPLHF. Looking up the rest from reference TRBV2 and TRBJ1-6 gives the full variable domain: EPEVTQTPSHQVTQMGQEVILRCVPISNHLYFYWYRQILGQKVEFLVSFYNNEISEKSEIFDDQFSVERPDGSNFTLKIRSTKLEDSAMYFCASSESGQPYNSPLHFGNGTRLTVT.

The rearrangement links TRBV5-1 to TRBJ1-2, with D unresolved. V was clipped by 0 bases and J by 2 bases, with 8 bases between them. This CDR3 has 14 residues. From germline, CDR1 is SGHRS and CDR2 YFSETQ. In nucleotides, the CDR3 is TGCGCCAGCAGCTTGGTGCCCGAAAACTATGGCTACACCTTC. Protein product: CASSLVPENYGYTF.

The chain recombines TRBV4-1 with TRBJ1-3, with unresolved D. Trimming removed 4 bases from V and 4 bases from J, with 8 bases in between. CDR3 size: 13 residues. The V gene's germline CDR1 is MGHRA and CDR2 YSYEKL. The CDR3 DNA follows: TGCGCCAGCAGCCTCGAGGGAGGAAACACCATATATTTT. Translation gives CASSLEGGNTIYF.